Below, 31 T cell receptor beta chains from the same sample are listed, as sequenced in a study of blood T cell repertoires in COVID-19. Sequencing used immunoSEQ multiplex PCR; TCRdb keeps in-frame clones, though not all of them. The repertoire holds approximately 70,000 clones, with more than 75% as singletons. The source material was peripheral blood. The receptors were sampled from an elderly woman with acute or convalescent COVID-19.

This clone has only a few counts. The chain employs TRBV19 and TRBJ2-7; a weak D match, TRBD2 (5 bases). The germline V gene has CDR1 LNHDA and CDR2 SQIVND (reference sequence). This CDR3 region has 12 residues. V was shortened by 6 bases and J by 6 bases, with 12 bases between the two germline ends. The CDR3 coding sequence is TGTGCCAGTAGCTCCGGGAACCTCGAGCAGTACTTC. Translated, it gives CASSSGNLEQYF.

This sequence joins TRBV7-6 and TRBJ1-4, with TRBD1 matching over 8 bases. Germline CDR1 reads SGHVS; CDR2 reads FNYEAQ. There are 16 residues in the CDR3. The J segment lost 4 bases and the V segment lost 5 bases, leaving 9 bases of the junction unmatched. As DNA, the CDR3 is TGTGCCAGCAGCCAGATCTGGACAGGGTTTAATGAAAAACTGTTTTTT. It codes for CASSQIWTGFNEKLFF.

The J gene is TRBJ2-7, the V gene TRBV5-4; D remains ambiguous. The V and J ends lost 6 bases and 3 bases respectively, with 13 bases between them. CDR1 is SGHNT, CDR2 YYREEE, per germline (reference sequence). The CDR3 totals 13 residues. The CDR3, as DNA: TGTGCCAGCAAGAGAGAAAAAGACTACGAGCAGTACTTC. This encodes CASKREKDYEQYF. Drawing the rest from reference TRBV5-4 and TRBJ2-7, the complete variable domain is ETGVTQSPTHLIKTRGQQVTLRCSSQSGHNTVSWYQQALGQGPQFIFQYYREEENGRGNFPPRFSGLQFPNYSSELNVNALELDDSALYLCASKREKDYEQYFGPGTRLTVT.

The chain couples TRBV18 to TRBJ1-5; 9 positions match TRBD1. V lost 5 bases, J lost 0 bases, and 2 bases stayed unmatched. Germline-derived CDR1 and CDR2 are KGHSH and LQKENI. This CDR3 spans 15 amino acids. CDR3 coding DNA: TGTGCCAGCTCAAGGGACAGGGATAGCAATCAGCCCCAGCATTTT. It yields the protein CASSRDRDSNQPQHF. Based on the CDR3 plus reference TRBV18 and TRBJ1-5, the full variable domain is NAGVMQNPRHLVRRRGQEARLRCSPMKGHSHVYWYRQLPEEGLKFMVYLQKENIIDESGMPKERFSAEFPKEGPSILRIQQVVRGDSAAYFCASSRDRDSNQPQHFGDGTRLSIL.

The rearrangement links TRBV27 to TRBJ2-1, with TRBD2 identical over 13 bases. Trimming took 5 bases from V and 8 from J; bases not matched to a gene: 12. CDR1 MNHEY and CDR2 SMNVEV come from the germline V gene (reference sequence). This CDR3 has 17 residues. CDR3 protein: CASSKNPRLAGGHEQFF. The CDR3 DNA follows: TGTGCCAGCAGTAAAAACCCCCGACTAGCGGGAGGTCATGAGCAGTTCTTC.

The chain employs TRBV5-4 and TRBJ2-5; 11 bases are shared with TRBD1. The CDR3 consists of 15 residues. Germline values: CDR1 SGHNT, CDR2 YYREEE (reference sequence). V shed 5 bases and J 4 bases; nucleotides not matched to a gene: 7. DNA of the CDR3: TGTGCCAGCAGATCGCCGGGACAGGGGGTAGAGACCCAGTACTTC. Protein product: CASRSPGQGVETQYF.

The chain joins TRBV15 to TRBJ1-1; possible D gene TRBD1, 5 bases. Germline-derived CDR1 and CDR2 are LNHNV and YYDKDF (reference sequence). The V and J ends lost 1 base and 6 bases respectively, with 9 bases between them. The CDR3 sequence is 13 residues long. The CDR3: CATSRAGHPEAFF. CDR3 coding DNA: TGTGCCACCAGCAGAGCAGGGCATCCTGAAGCTTTCTTT.

This sequence joins TRBV19 and TRBJ1-5; D unresolved. V lost 5 bases, J lost 0 bases, and 8 bases lay in between. This CDR3 spans 14 amino acids. Germline V lookup: CDR1 LNHDA, CDR2 SQIVND (reference sequence). CDR3 DNA: TGTGCCAGTAGTCCCTCTTTTAGCAATCAGCCCCAGCATTTT. Translated, it gives CASSPSFSNQPQHF.

This clone occurred a few times. V and J are TRBV5-1 and TRBJ2-7, with 8 bases lining up with TRBD1. The V gene end was trimmed by 4 bases and the J gene end by 1 base; junction bases not matched to a gene: 10. The length of the CDR3 is 16 residues. Per the germline V gene, CDR1 is SGHRS and CDR2 is YFSETQ. The CDR3 loop is CASSPGQATLSYEQYF. The CDR3 DNA reads TGCGCCAGCAGCCCGGGACAGGCGACACTTTCCTACGAGCAGTACTTC.

The chain is built from TRBV5-1 and TRBJ1-3; 7 bases align to TRBD1. J lost 1 base, V lost 2 bases, and 0 bases had no gene match. The length of the CDR3 is 14 residues. Germline lookup yields CDR1 SGHRS and CDR2 YFSETQ. As DNA, the CDR3 is TGCGCCAGCAGCTTACAGGGGTCTGGAAACACCATATATTTT. Its translation: CASSLQGSGNTIYF.

The genes are TRBV6-2 or TRBV6-3 and TRBJ1-5, with 7 bases identical to TRBD1. The CDR3 extends over 14 amino acids. The V gene's germline CDR1 is MNHEY and CDR2 SVGEGT. J gave up 4 bases and V 6 bases, and 6 bases lay outside the gene matches. The CDR3 is CASSGTAINQPQHF. Here the CDR3 DNA reads TGTGCCAGCAGCGGGACAGCAATAAATCAGCCCCAGCATTTT.

The chain carries TRBV2 and TRBJ1-2; 7 positions agree with TRBD1. The germline V gene has CDR1 SNHLY and CDR2 FYNNEI. The V segment lost 6 bases and the J segment 8 bases; nucleotides outside the gene matches: 12. This CDR3 spans 14 amino acids. The CDR3 protein is CASRPDRTGGGYTF. CDR3 coding DNA: TGTGCCAGCAGACCGGACAGGACCGGCGGAGGCTACACCTTC.

This sequence joins TRBV28 and TRBJ2-7; D remains ambiguous. The CDR3 extends over 12 amino acids. The V end lost 5 bases, the J end lost 1 base, and 6 bases lay between the germline ends. Germline V gives CDR1 MDHEN, CDR2 SYDVKM. The CDR3 loop is CASSPASYEQYF. The CDR3 DNA reads as TGTGCCAGCAGTCCCGCGTCCTACGAGCAGTACTTC.

The chain combines TRBV2 with TRBJ1-4, with D unresolved. CDR3 length: 16 amino acids. Germline V CDR1 and CDR2: SNHLY, FYNNEI. V lost 4 bases, J lost 0 bases, and 12 bases lay in between. The chain's CDR3 is CASSVSRFATNEKLFF. CDR3 bases: TGTGCCAGCAGTGTGTCCAGGTTTGCAACTAATGAAAAACTGTTTTTT.

The genes are TRBV27 and TRBJ2-7; 14 bases map to TRBD2. The J segment lost 3 bases and the V segment lost 6 bases, leaving 10 bases of the junction unmatched. In germline, CDR1 is MNHEY, CDR2 SMNVEV (reference sequence). The CDR3 length is 17 residues. CDR3 bases: TGTGCCAGCAGGACTAGACTAGCGGGAGGGCCCCACTACGAGCAGTACTTC. It translates to CASRTRLAGGPHYEQYF.

The V gene is TRBV19, the J gene TRBJ2-7, with 14 bases lining up with TRBD2. The CDR3 has 16 amino acids. Looked up from germline, CDR1 is LNHDA and CDR2 is SQIVND (reference sequence). With 2 bases clipped from V and 3 bases from J, the junction kept 3 bases outside the gene matches. The CDR3 is CASSIRLAGGYYEQYF. DNA of the CDR3: TGTGCCAGTAGTATACGACTAGCGGGAGGGTACTACGAGCAGTACTTC.

The CDR3 sequence is CASRRREWGKKYF. The CDR3 DNA sequence: TGTGCCAGCAGGCGGCGGGAGTGGGGGAAAAAGTACTTC. J is TRBJ2-5 and V is TRBV12-3 or TRBV12-4; 7 bases map to TRBD2. The CDR3 sequence is 13 residues long. Unmatched junction bases numbered 13, after V lost 6 bases and J lost 12 bases.

The V and J genes are TRBV28 and TRBJ1-5; 7 bases are a match to TRBD1. Germline V gene lookup returns CDR1 MDHEN and CDR2 SYDVKM. This CDR3 is built from 17 residues. The V segment lost 5 bases and the J segment 4 bases; nucleotides outside the gene matches: 14. DNA for the CDR3: TGTGCCAGCAGTGAGACGACAGGGAAATTGGGGAATCAGCCCCAGCATTTT. This encodes CASSETTGKLGNQPQHF.

This chain links TRBV6-5 with TRBJ2-1; 7 nucleotides agree with TRBD2. The CDR3 consists of 15 residues. Per germline, CDR1 MNHEY and CDR2 SVGAGI. J gave up 6 bases and V 7 bases, and 12 bases lay outside the gene matches. The CDR3 nucleotides read TGTGCCAGCACTCCAGCGGGGAGGATCGGCAATGAGCAGTTCTTC. It encodes CASTPAGRIGNEQFF.

The V call is TRBV12-3 or TRBV12-4, the J call TRBJ1-6; D remains ambiguous. The CDR3 is 12 amino acids. V was pared by 4 bases and J by 10 bases, with 8 bases between. CDR3: CASSSRESPLHF. CDR3 coding DNA: TGTGCCAGCAGTTCCCGGGAGTCACCCCTCCACTTT.

The CDR3 protein is CASSMTVSGRNQPQHF. Written as DNA, the CDR3 is TGTGCCAGTAGTATGACAGTTTCAGGTAGGAATCAGCCCCAGCATTTT. The chain combines TRBV19 with TRBJ1-5, with TRBD1 as a possible D gene (5 bases). Germline CDR1 LNHDA, CDR2 SQIVND (reference sequence). Trimming removed 3 bases from V and 4 bases from J, with 16 bases in between. This CDR3 comprises 16 residues. Together with reference TRBV19 and TRBJ1-5, the CDR3 gives the full variable domain: DGGITQSPKYLFRKEGQNVTLSCEQNLNHDAMYWYRQDPGQGLRLIYYSQIVNDFQKGDIAEGYSVSREKKESFPLTVTSAQKNPTAFYLCASSMTVSGRNQPQHFGDGTRLSIL.

The chain joins TRBV6-5 to TRBJ2-5, with D maybe TRBD1 (6 bases). CDR1 is MNHEY and CDR2 is SVGAGI in the germline V gene. The CDR3 consists of 14 residues. Between the trimmed V and J ends, which lost 6 bases and 6 bases, there was a span of 17 bases. The CDR3 is CASRRTERSKTQYF. The DNA of the CDR3 is TGTGCCAGCAGACGGACAGAGCGTAGCAAGACCCAGTACTTC.

V usage is TRBV7-8 and J usage is TRBJ2-1; D gene uncertain. The CDR3 totals 15 residues. Germline values: CDR1 SGHVS, CDR2 FQNEAQ. V was shortened by 1 base and J by 0 bases, with 7 bases between the two germline ends. CDR3 sequence (DNA): TGTGCCAGCAGCTTAGTGACTGCCTCCTACAATGAGCAGTTCTTC. Its protein is CASSLVTASYNEQFF.

J is TRBJ2-7 and V is TRBV10-3; perhaps TRBD2 as D (6 bases). Trimming pared 0 bases from V and 5 bases from J, leaving 11 bases between. The CDR3 covers 14 residues. Germline V gene lookup returns CDR1 ENHRY and CDR2 SYGVKD. CDR3 loop: CAISESTPGDEQYF. CDR3 nucleotides: TGTGCCATCAGTGAGTCGACTCCGGGGGACGAGCAGTACTTC.

V is TRBV5-1 and J is TRBJ2-1; TRBD2 matches 10 bases. CDR1 is SGHRS and CDR2 is YFSETQ in the germline V gene. The V segment lost 3 bases and the J segment 5 bases; nucleotides outside the gene matches: 11. The CDR3 is 17 residues long. DNA of the CDR3: TGCGCCAGCAGCTCCTTCCCTGTAGCGGGAGGCGACAATGAGCAGTTCTTC. The encoded protein is CASSSFPVAGGDNEQFF.

The gene calls are TRBV6-2 or TRBV6-3 and TRBJ2-4; D may be TRBD2 (5 bases). V lost 6 bases and J 0 bases, leaving 12 bases between the germline ends. Germline CDR1 reads MNHEY; CDR2 reads SVGEGT. The CDR3 contains 15 residues. The CDR3: CASSQILVAKNIQYF. The CDR3 DNA follows: TGTGCCAGCAGCCAAATACTAGTAGCCAAAAACATTCAGTACTTC.

The chain links TRBV2 to TRBJ2-1, with D possibly being TRBD2 (5 bases). The germline V gene encodes CDR1 SNHLY and CDR2 FYNNEI. The CDR3 contains 15 residues. V was trimmed by 3 bases and J by 3 bases, leaving 12 bases between them. In DNA, the CDR3 is TGTGCCAGCAGTGAGAGGATAGCGTACTACAATGAGCAGTTCTTC. The encoded protein is CASSERIAYYNEQFF.

V gene TRBV12-3 or TRBV12-4 combines with J gene TRBJ2-1; D ambiguous. V was pared by 2 bases and J by 9 bases, with 11 bases between. The CDR3 contains 13 residues. The CDR3 sequence: CASSLPIPGEQFF. Written as DNA, the CDR3 is TGTGCCAGCAGTTTACCCATCCCCGGTGAGCAGTTCTTC.

The chain joins TRBV9 to TRBJ2-1; TRBD2 agrees at 11 bases. This CDR3 contains 15 residues. Germline CDR1 SGDLS, CDR2 YYNGEE. Unmatched junction bases numbered 8, after V lost 4 bases and J lost 8 bases. The CDR3 spells CASSRTSGSLDEQFF. Written as DNA, the CDR3 is TGTGCCAGCAGCCGAACTAGCGGGAGCTTGGATGAGCAGTTCTTC.

The chain employs TRBV6-4 and TRBJ2-3; D might be TRBD1 (6 bases). Trimming stripped 0 bases from V and 6 bases from J, with 13 bases between. The germline V gene has CDR1 MRHNA and CDR2 SNTAGT. The CDR3 has 15 residues. This chain's CDR3 is CASSDSFFGQDTQYF. The CDR3 DNA is TGTGCCAGCAGTGACTCGTTTTTTGGACAGGATACGCAGTATTTT.

The chain links TRBV3-1 (or the pseudogene TRBV3-2) to TRBJ1-5; 9 bases fit TRBD1. The CDR3 sequence is 15 residues long. The germline V gene encodes CDR1 LGHDT and CDR2 YNNKEL (reference sequence). The trim removed 1 base at V and 9 bases at J, leaving 7 bases unmatched. CDR3 in DNA: TGTGCCAGCAGCCAAGTCCCGGGACAGGGAACGCCCCAGCATTTT. It encodes CASSQVPGQGTPQHF.